These 11 T cell receptor beta chains were all obtained from the same sample, sequenced in a study of T-cell reconstitution after alpha-beta-depleted transplantation in children. TCRbeta library construction was performed incorporating unique molecular identifiers. Via MiXCR, TCRdb re-called the PCR reads, giving one row per CDR3 protein. The table has roughly 300,000 distinct CDR3 sequences, under 14% seen once. Specimen: peripheral blood, collected 180 days after TCRalphabeta/CD19-depleted stem cell transplant. The receptors come from a male patient between 2 and 10 years old who had a stem cell transplant for chronic granulomatous disease, so the T cells may come from the graft donor.

Details on this clonotype: In this CDR3 the conserved last residue, phenylalanine or tryptophan, is missing, so a read error is likely. The limits of the CDR3 on the DNA are not certain, so only TCRdb's listed CDR3 is given. The chain combines TRBV5-1 with TRBJ2-3; TRBD1, the table's D call, lacks a check against the DNA. Germline V gives CDR1 SGHRS, CDR2 YFSETQ. The CDR3 contains 18 residues when both ends are counted. The CDR3 spells CASSGSLFGGVYTDTLYS.

The rearrangement joins TRBV7-3 to TRBJ1-5; D remains ambiguous. V lost 0 bases and J lost 2, with 8 bases in between. Looked up from germline, CDR1 is SGHTA and CDR2 is FQGTGA. This CDR3 comprises 15 residues. CDR3 amino acids: CASSLTGFGNQPQHF. CDR3 DNA: TGTGCCAGCAGCTTAACAGGTTTCGGCAATCAGCCCCAGCATTTT.

In this sample, this clonotype turned up many times. The rearrangement links TRBV29-1 to TRBJ1-1; TRBD1 aligns across 8 bases. In germline, CDR1 is SQVTM, CDR2 ANQGSEA. V dropped 7 bases and J dropped 8; count of bases not matched to a gene: 12. The CDR3 is 13 residues long. The CDR3 is CSASPGTGSEAFF. Written as DNA, the CDR3 is TGCAGCGCCAGTCCCGGGACAGGTTCGGAAGCTTTCTTT.

This clonotype was recorded at least ten times. The rearrangement uses TRBV4-1 and TRBJ2-7, with a tentative D call TRBD2 (6 bases). The CDR3 is 14 amino acids. The V gene's germline CDR1 is MGHRA and CDR2 YSYEKL. Trimming took off 3 bases at V and 6 bases at J, with 15 bases between the two ends. CDR3 loop: CASSQIRGGGEQYF. The CDR3 nucleotides read TGCGCCAGCAGCCAGATCCGTGGGGGAGGCGAGCAGTACTTC.

This clonotype was picked up many times. V gene TRBV6-1 combines with J gene TRBJ2-2; 11 bases are shared with TRBD1. CDR1 is MNHNS, CDR2 SASEGT, per germline. CDR3 size: 16 residues. V dropped 7 bases and J dropped 5; count of bases not matched to a gene: 9. The CDR3 region is CASTPSGTGGTGELFF. In DNA form, the CDR3 reads TGTGCCAGCACCCCCTCTGGGACAGGGGGGACCGGGGAGCTGTTTTTT.

This clonotype was seen repeatedly, ten times or more. The rearrangement joins TRBV29-1 to TRBJ2-7; 9 nucleotides align to TRBD1. Losses at the gene ends were 6 bases for V and 3 bases for J; bases not matched to a gene: 12. Germline CDR1 is SQVTM and CDR2 is ANQGSEA. The CDR3 has 15 residues. This chain's CDR3 is CSVSAKDRGGYEQYF. Here the CDR3 DNA reads TGCAGCGTCAGCGCAAAGGACAGGGGTGGCTACGAGCAGTACTTC.

This clonotype was seen ten or more times. The chain has TRBV20-1 and TRBJ2-1; no clear D gene. The CDR3 sequence is 11 residues long. Per the germline V gene, CDR1 is DFQATT and CDR2 is SNEGSKA (reference sequence). The germline V and J ends were trimmed by 5 bases and 4 bases, with 6 bases remaining between them. The CDR3 bases are TGCAGTGCTCCCCTGTACAATGAGCAGTTCTTC. This gives the protein CSAPLYNEQFF.

A few counts support this clonotype. J is TRBJ1-2 and V is TRBV6-1; D is uncertain. CDR1 and CDR2 (germline): MNHNS, SASEGT. Trimming pared 2 bases from V and 6 bases from J, leaving 7 bases between. The CDR3 sequence is 12 residues long. The CDR3 here is CASSENSNGYTF. CDR3 nucleotides: TGTGCCAGCAGTGAAAACAGTAATGGCTACACCTTC.

This clonotype was recorded at least ten times. In DNA, the CDR3 is TGTGCCAGCAGTTCAGATCCTAGCGGGTCCTACGAGCAGTACTTC. It is translated as CASSSDPSGSYEQYF. The V gene is TRBV6-2 or TRBV6-3, the J gene TRBJ2-7; 8 bases map to TRBD2. Germline CDR1 reads MNHEY; CDR2 reads SVGEGT. V trimming: 4 bases; J trimming: 1 base; junction bases outside the gene matches: 6. CDR3 length: 15 amino acids.

This clonotype was seen repeatedly, ten times or more. V and J are TRBV6-2 or TRBV6-3 and TRBJ2-7; the match to TRBD2 covers 9 bases. The CDR3 contains 16 residues. Germline V gene lookup returns CDR1 MNHEY and CDR2 SVGEGT. The ends lost 8 bases at V and 1 base at J; junction bases unmatched: 12. CDR3 sequence: CASRGTSRVNSYEQYF. Here the CDR3 DNA reads TGTGCCAGCCGAGGGACTAGCCGAGTGAATTCCTACGAGCAGTACTTC.

This clonotype was counted many times. The rearrangement uses TRBV28 and TRBJ1-6, with 10 bases lining up with TRBD1. The CDR3 is made up of 16 amino acids. CDR1 is MDHEN and CDR2 is SYDVKM in the germline V gene. J lost 6 bases, V lost 6 bases, and 8 bases had no gene match. The CDR3 loop reads CASSQPTGGVNSPLHF. CDR3 nucleotides: TGTGCCAGCAGCCAACCGACAGGGGGCGTTAATTCACCCCTCCACTTT.